This paragraph covers one TCR beta chain sequence. Its antigen is unidentified. Sequencing used immunoSEQ multiplex PCR; TCRdb keeps in-frame clones, though not all of them. The table lists approximately 1.4 million clones, roughly 98% of them singletons. The data belong to a study of shared clonotypes between healthy human individuals. The study's findings and limits: Apart from blood, nothing was sampled; tissue repertoires likely differ.

Germline loops: CDR1 SGHRS, CDR2 YFSETQ. V dropped 4 bases and J dropped 3 bases, with 13 bases sitting between them. This CDR3 has 15 residues. V gene TRBV5-1 combines with J gene TRBJ1-4; D not certain. The receptor was derived from a man aged 25 to 40 in good health. Material for sequencing was naive CD4+ T cells sorted from blood. Specified subset: CD45RA+ positively selected. The CDR3 loop is CASSREGRANEKLFF. The CDR3 DNA reads as TGCGCCAGCAGCCGTGAAGGAAGGGCTAATGAAAAACTGTTTTTT.